One and the same sample provided the 9 T cell receptor beta chains below, sequenced in a study of cytomegalovirus exposure and HLA in healthy donors. PCR employed 60 Vbeta and 13 Jbeta primers. Assay: immunoSEQ multiplex PCR; the TCRdb copy retains only in-frame clones and omits some. Of fewer than 200,000 clones in the sample, around 73% were seen once. The sequencing sample was made of PBMCs. All receptors come from a woman under 30 in good health and CMV-seropositive.

This chain connects TRBV7-2 to TRBJ2-5; D is possibly TRBD2 (6 bases). Per germline, CDR1 SGHTA and CDR2 FQGNSA. Trimming shortened V by 3 bases and J by 1 base, and 9 bases separated the two germline ends. This CDR3 comprises 14 residues. The CDR3 bases are TGTGCCAGCAGCTTGGGCGGGGTCCAAGAGACCCAGTACTTC. This codes for CASSLGGVQETQYF. Based on the CDR3 plus reference TRBV7-2 and TRBJ2-5, the full variable domain is GAGVSQSPSNKVTEKGKDVELRCDPISGHTALYWYRQSLGQGLEFLIYFQGNSAPDKSGLPSDRFSAERTGGSVSTLTIQRTQQEDSAVYLCASSLGGVQETQYFGPGTRLLVL.

This clone occurred once. V is TRBV18 and J is TRBJ2-1; 12 bases align to TRBD2. V shed 3 bases, J shed 7 bases, and the junction held 4 bases outside the gene matches. The length of the CDR3 is 15 residues. In germline, CDR1 is KGHSH, CDR2 LQKENI. CDR3 DNA: TGTGCCAGCTCACCCGGACTAGCGGGGACAAATGAGCAGTTCTTC. It translates to CASSPGLAGTNEQFF. The entire variable domain, with the rest obtained from reference TRBV18 and TRBJ2-1, is as follows: NAGVMQNPRHLVRRRGQEARLRCSPMKGHSHVYWYRQLPEEGLKFMVYLQKENIIDESGMPKERFSAEFPKEGPSILRIQQVVRGDSAAYFCASSPGLAGTNEQFFGPGTRLTVL.

The rearrangement uses TRBV6-5 and TRBJ2-7; 8 nucleotides match TRBD2. From germline, CDR1 is MNHEY and CDR2 SVGAGI. V lost 9 bases, J lost 3 bases, and 7 bases stayed unmatched. The CDR3 runs 13 residues. CDR3 bases: TGTGCCAGTCAGCGGGGGCTCCACTACGAGCAGTACTTC. Its translation is CASQRGLHYEQYF.

This chain joins TRBV2 and TRBJ2-3; a possible D gene is TRBD2 (6 bases). Germline values: CDR1 SNHLY, CDR2 FYNNEI. CDR3 length: 13 amino acids. The CDR3 is CVTRLGPTDTQYF. CDR3 nucleotide sequence: TGTGTGACGCGACTAGGGCCGACAGATACGCAGTATTTT.

This clone was detected only once. The chain employs TRBV7-8 and TRBJ2-7; D may be TRBD2 (6 bases). This CDR3 is built from 14 residues. Trimming pared 6 bases from V and 1 base from J, leaving 13 bases between. Germline loops: CDR1 SGHVS, CDR2 FQNEAQ. Here the CDR3 DNA reads TGTGCCAGCAGTATGACAGCGGGTTCCTACGAGCAGTACTTC. Translation gives CASSMTAGSYEQYF. The full variable domain, with the rest looked up from reference TRBV7-8 and TRBJ2-7, is GAGVSQSPRYKVAKRGQDVALRCDPISGHVSLFWYQQALGQGPEFLTYFQNEAQLDKSGLPSDRFFAERPEGSVSTLKIQRTQQEDSAVYLCASSMTAGSYEQYFGPGTRLTVT.

This clone was detected once. The chain joins TRBV6-4 to TRBJ2-3; D perhaps matches TRBD2 (5 bases). CDR1 MRHNA and CDR2 SNTAGT come from the germline V gene. V was cut by 0 bases and J by 2 bases, with 9 bases left in between. The CDR3 spans 15 residues. This CDR3 reads CASSDSDSPTDTQYF. The CDR3 DNA reads as TGTGCCAGCAGTGACTCGGACTCTCCCACAGATACGCAGTATTTT.

The chain employs TRBV15 and TRBJ1-6; perhaps TRBD1 as D (6 bases). Germline V gives CDR1 LNHNV, CDR2 YYDKDF (reference sequence). V was cut by 3 bases and J by 11 bases, with 14 bases left in between. The length of the CDR3 is 14 residues. Written as DNA, the CDR3 is TGTGCCACCAGCAGCCCGGGGACATCGACACCCCTCCACTTT. It specifies CATSSPGTSTPLHF.

J is TRBJ2-3 and V is TRBV7-2; the D is unclear. Germline loops: CDR1 SGHTA, CDR2 FQGNSA. The CDR3 length is 12 residues. V lost 5 bases and J 7 bases, leaving 10 bases between the germline ends. The CDR3 DNA reads TGTGCCAGCAGCACCGACTCCTATACGCAGTATTTT. It encodes CASSTDSYTQYF.

The chain carries TRBV30 and TRBJ2-3; 10 bases are shared with TRBD2. Germline CDR1 is GTSNPN and CDR2 is SVGIG (reference sequence). The CDR3 runs 15 residues. The junction had 8 bases not matched to a gene; V was cut back by 7 bases and J by 1 base. The CDR3 DNA sequence: TGTGCCTTTCTAGCGGGGGAGCTAGGCACAGATACGCAGTATTTT. Its translation is CAFLAGELGTDTQYF.